This T cell receptor (beta chain) was sequenced in a study of shared clonotypes between healthy human individuals. Broader study findings: What naive subsets generally showed was a larger estimated richness than memory subsets showed. Only blood underwent sampling, and tissue repertoires likely differ. A reduction in generation probabilities was seen for non-shared clonotypes relative to those shared by all four donors.

Using approximately 200 ng DNA, tens of thousands of T cell genomes, the sorted-subset replicate PCRs were run. TCRdb's table, derived via immunoSEQ multiplex PCR, lists solely in-frame clones and lacks some. The sample shows 950,000 to 1,100,000 clones, approximately 72% of them seen only once. J gave up 4 bases and V 3 bases, and 7 bases lay outside the gene matches. Germline V lookup: CDR1 SGHRS, CDR2 YFSETQ. The CDR3 runs to 17 residues. Note on this clone: Its matching antigen is unknown.

This sequence was found in a man aged 18 to 30 in good health. J is TRBJ2-3 and V is TRBV5-1; TRBD2 matches 14 bases. The specimen was memory CD4+ T cells sorted from blood. The subset was: CD45RA-negative fraction. Written as DNA, the CDR3 is TGCGCCAGCAGCTCGGGGACTAGCGGGGGCCCGTCAGATACGCAGTATTTT. It codes for CASSSGTSGGPSDTQYF.